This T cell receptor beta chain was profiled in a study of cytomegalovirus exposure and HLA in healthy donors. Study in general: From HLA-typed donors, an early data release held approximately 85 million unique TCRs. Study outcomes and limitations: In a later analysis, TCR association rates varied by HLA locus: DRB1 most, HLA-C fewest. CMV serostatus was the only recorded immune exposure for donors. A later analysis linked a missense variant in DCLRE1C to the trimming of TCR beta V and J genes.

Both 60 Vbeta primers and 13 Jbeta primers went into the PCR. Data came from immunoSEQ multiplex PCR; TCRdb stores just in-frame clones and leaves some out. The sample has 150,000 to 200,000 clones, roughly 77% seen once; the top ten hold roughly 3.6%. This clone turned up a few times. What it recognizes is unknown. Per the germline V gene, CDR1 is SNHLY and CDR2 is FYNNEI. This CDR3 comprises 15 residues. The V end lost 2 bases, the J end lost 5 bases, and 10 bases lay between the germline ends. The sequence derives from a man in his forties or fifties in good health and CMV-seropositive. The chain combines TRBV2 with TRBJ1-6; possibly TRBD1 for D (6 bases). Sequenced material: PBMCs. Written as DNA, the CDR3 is TGTGCCAGCAGTGAACGCAGGGGAGATAATTCACCCCTCCACTTT. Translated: CASSERRGDNSPLHF.